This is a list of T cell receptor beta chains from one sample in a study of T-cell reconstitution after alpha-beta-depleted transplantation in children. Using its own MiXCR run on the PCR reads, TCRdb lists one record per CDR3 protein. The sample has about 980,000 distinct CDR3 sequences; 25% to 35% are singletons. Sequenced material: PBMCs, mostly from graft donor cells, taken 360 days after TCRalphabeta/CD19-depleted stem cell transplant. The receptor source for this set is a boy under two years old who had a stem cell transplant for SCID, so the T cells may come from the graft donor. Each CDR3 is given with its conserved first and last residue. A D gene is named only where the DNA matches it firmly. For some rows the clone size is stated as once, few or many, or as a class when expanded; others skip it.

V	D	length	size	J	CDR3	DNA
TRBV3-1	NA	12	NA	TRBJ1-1	CASSQDIGEAFF	TGTGCCAGCAGCCAAGATATTGGGGAAGCTTTCTTT
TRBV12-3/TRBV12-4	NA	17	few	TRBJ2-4	CASSFAAGRLAKNIQYF	TGTGCCAGCAGTTTTGCGGCGGGCCGACTAGCCAAAAACATTCAGTACTTC
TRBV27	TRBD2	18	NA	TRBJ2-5	CASSALGLTSAGEETQYF	TGTGCCAGCAGTGCCTTGGGTCTGACTAGCGCGGGAGAAGAGACCCAGTACTTC
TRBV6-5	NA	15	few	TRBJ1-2	CASSWGRGLANGYTF	TGTGCCAGCAGTTGGGGGCGCGGTTTAGCGAATGGCTACACCTTC
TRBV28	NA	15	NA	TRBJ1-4	CASSFRAGVREKLFF	TGTGCCAGCAGTTTCCGGGCAGGGGTGCGTGAAAAACTGTTTTTT
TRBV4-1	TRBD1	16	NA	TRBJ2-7	CASSQVRGRGFHEQYF	TGCGCCAGCAGCCAAGTGAGGGGCAGGGGGTTCCACGAGCAGTACTTC
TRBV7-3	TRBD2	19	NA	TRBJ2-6	CASSLNGLAELSGANVLTF	TGTGCCAGCAGCTTAAACGGACTAGCGGAACTCTCTGGGGCCAACGTCCTGACTTTC
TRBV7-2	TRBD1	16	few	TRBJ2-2	CASSFTPGQGRGELFF	TGTGCCAGCAGCTTCACCCCGGGACAGGGGCGCGGGGAGCTGTTTTTT
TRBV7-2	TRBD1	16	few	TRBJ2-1	CASSLYPGQGNNEQFF	TGTGCCAGCAGCTTATATCCGGGACAGGGGAACAATGAGCAGTTCTTC
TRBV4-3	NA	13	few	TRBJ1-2	CASSQVISYGYTF	TGCGCCAGCAGCCAAGTGATCTCCTATGGCTACACCTTC
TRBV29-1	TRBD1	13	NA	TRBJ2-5	CSGGQGVQETQYF	TGCAGCGGAGGACAGGGCGTTCAAGAGACCCAGTACTTC
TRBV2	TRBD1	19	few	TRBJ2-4	CASSFTYITGELAKNIQYF	TGTGCCAGCAGTTTTACCTATATAACAGGGGAGCTAGCCAAAAACATTCAGTACTTC
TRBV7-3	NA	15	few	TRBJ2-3	CASSFRLTGQDTQYF	TGTGCCAGCAGCTTTAGGCTAACAGGACAAGATACGCAGTATTTT
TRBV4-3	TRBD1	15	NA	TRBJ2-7	CASSRTGTGGFEQYF	TGCGCCAGCAGCCGCACGGGGACAGGGGGATTCGAGCAGTACTTC
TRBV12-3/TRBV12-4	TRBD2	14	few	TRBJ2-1	CASSGSAGGREQFF	TGTGCCAGCAGTGGGTCAGCGGGGGGGCGGGAGCAGTTCTTC
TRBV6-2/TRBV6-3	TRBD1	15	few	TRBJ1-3	CASSPTGSTGNTIYF	TGTGCCAGCAGTCCGACAGGGTCTACTGGAAACACCATATATTTT
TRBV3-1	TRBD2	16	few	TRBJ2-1	CASSQEAASGGDEQFF	TGTGCCAGCAGCCAAGAGGCGGCTAGCGGGGGTGATGAGCAGTTCTTC
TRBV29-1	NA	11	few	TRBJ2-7	CSVELIYEQYF	TGCAGCGTTGAACTCATCTACGAGCAGTACTTC
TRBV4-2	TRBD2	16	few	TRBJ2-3	CASSQPTSGGLDTQYF	TGTGCCAGCAGCCAACCGACTAGCGGGGGGCTCGATACGCAGTATTTT
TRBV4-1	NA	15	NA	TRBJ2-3	CASSNLDRLTDTQYF	TGCGCCAGCTCGAACTTGGACAGACTCACAGATACGCAGTATTTT
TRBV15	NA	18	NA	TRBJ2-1	CATSRDLNTAFETNEQFF	TGTGCCACCAGCAGAGATTTAAATACAGCGTTCGAAACCAATGAGCAGTTCTTC
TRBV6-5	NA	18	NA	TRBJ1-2	CASSYPPFSYRWKRGYTF	TGTGCCAGCAGTTACCCACCGTTTTCGTACAGGTGGAAAAGAGGCTACACCTTC
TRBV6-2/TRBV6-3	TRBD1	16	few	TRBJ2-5	CASSRPRTGGGETQYF	TGTGCCAGCAGTCGACCCCGGACAGGGGGCGGGGAGACCCAGTACTTC
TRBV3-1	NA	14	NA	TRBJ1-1	CASSQPGVDTEAFF	TGTGCCAGCAGCCAACCAGGGGTAGACACTGAAGCTTTCTTT
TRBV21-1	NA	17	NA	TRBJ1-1	CASSKGRYRLGDTEAFF	TGTGCCAGCAGCAAAGGGCGATACAGGTTAGGGGACACTGAAGCTTTCTTT
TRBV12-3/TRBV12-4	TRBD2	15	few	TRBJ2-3	CASEPGLQSTDTQYF	TGTGCCAGCGAACCGGGACTACAGAGCACAGATACGCAGTATTTT
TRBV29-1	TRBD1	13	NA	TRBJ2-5	CSVAPTGQETQYF	TGCAGCGTTGCCCCGACAGGGCAAGAGACCCAGTACTTC
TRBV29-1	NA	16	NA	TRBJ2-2	CSVELPAGANTGELFF	TGCAGCGTTGAACTCCCTGCCGGGGCGAACACCGGGGAGCTGTTTTTT
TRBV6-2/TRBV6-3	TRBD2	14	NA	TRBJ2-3	CASTRTRVTDTQYF	TGTGCCAGCACCAGGACTAGAGTAACAGATACGCAGTATTTT
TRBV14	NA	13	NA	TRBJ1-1	CASSPWGDTEAFF	TGTGCCAGCAGCCCCTGGGGGGACACTGAAGCTTTCTTT
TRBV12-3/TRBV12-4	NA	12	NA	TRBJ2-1	CASSFAPEEQFF	TGTGCCAGCAGTTTTGCGCCCGAGGAGCAGTTCTTC
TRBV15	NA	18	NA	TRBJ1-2	CATSRDRSGTHSLYGYTF	TGTGCCACCAGCAGAGATCGCTCCGGGACACATTCCCTCTATGGCTACACCTTC
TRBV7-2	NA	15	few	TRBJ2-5	CASSPHGWGEETQYF	TGTGCCAGCAGCCCGCACGGGTGGGGCGAAGAGACCCAGTACTTC
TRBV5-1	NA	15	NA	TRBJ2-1	CASSPGAPGYNEQFF	TGCGCCAGCAGCCCGGGGGCCCCCGGCTACAATGAGCAGTTCTTC
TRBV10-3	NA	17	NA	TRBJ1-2	CAIAPYSGGKEGYGYTF	TGTGCCATCGCCCCCTATAGTGGGGGGAAGGAGGGTTATGGCTACACCTTC
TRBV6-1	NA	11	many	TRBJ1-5	CASSESQPQHF	TGTGCCAGCAGTGAAAGTCAGCCCCAGCATTTT
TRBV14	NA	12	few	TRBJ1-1	CASSQELDEAFF	TGTGCCAGCAGCCAAGAACTCGATGAAGCTTTCTTT
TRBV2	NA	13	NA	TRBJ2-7	CASSEGIYYEQYF	TGTGCCAGCAGTGAAGGCATCTACTACGAGCAGTACTTC
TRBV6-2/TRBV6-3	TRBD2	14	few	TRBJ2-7	CASSYGLAFYEQYF	TGTGCCAGCAGTTACGGACTAGCGTTCTACGAGCAGTACTTC
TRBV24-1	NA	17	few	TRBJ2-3	CATSDPVGGSSTDTQYF	TGTGCCACCAGTGACCCAGTGGGGGGCTCCTCCACAGATACGCAGTATTTT
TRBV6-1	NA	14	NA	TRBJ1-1	CASSHSRRNTEAFF	TGTGCCAGCAGCCATAGCAGGAGGAACACTGAAGCTTTCTTT
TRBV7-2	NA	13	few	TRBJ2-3	CASSFGLPDTQYF	TGTGCCAGCAGCTTTGGACTCCCAGATACGCAGTATTTT
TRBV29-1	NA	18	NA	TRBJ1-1	CSVEETRGSLLMNTEAFF	TGCAGCGTTGAAGAAACCAGGGGTTCTCTTCTGATGAACACTGAAGCTTTCTTT
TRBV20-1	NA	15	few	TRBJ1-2	CSAREQGTANYGYTF	TGCAGTGCTAGGGAACAGGGTACAGCTAACTATGGCTACACCTTC
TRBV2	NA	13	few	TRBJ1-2	CASSAGDPYGYTF	TGTGCCAGCAGTGCAGGGGACCCCTATGGCTACACCTTC
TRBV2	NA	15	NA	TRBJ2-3	CASSGNLGGADTQYF	TGTGCCAGCAGTGGCAACCTGGGGGGCGCAGATACGCAGTATTTT
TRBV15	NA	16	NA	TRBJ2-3	CATSSPDRPSTDTQYF	TGTGCCACCAGCAGCCCGGACAGACCTAGCACAGATACGCAGTATTTT